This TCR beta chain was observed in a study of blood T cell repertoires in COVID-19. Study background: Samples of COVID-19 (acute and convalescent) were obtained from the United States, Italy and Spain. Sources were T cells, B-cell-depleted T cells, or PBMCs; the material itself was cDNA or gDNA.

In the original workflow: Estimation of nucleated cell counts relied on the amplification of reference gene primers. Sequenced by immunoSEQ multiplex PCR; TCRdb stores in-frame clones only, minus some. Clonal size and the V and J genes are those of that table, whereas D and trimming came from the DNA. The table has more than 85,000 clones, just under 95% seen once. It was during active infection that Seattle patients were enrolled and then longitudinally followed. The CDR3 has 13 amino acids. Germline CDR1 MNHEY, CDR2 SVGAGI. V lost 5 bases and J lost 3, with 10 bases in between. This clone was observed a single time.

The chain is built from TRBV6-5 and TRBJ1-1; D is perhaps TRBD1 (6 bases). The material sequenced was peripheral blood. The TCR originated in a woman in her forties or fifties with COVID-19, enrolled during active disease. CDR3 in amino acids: CASSTTGYTEAFF. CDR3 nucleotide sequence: TGTGCCAGCAGTACCACAGGGTACACTGAAGCTTTCTTT.